The T cell receptor beta chain under discussion was sequenced for a study of tumor-infiltrating lymphocytes in primary liver carcinoma. Findings of the study overall: The study found tumor-adjacent and tumor-blood pairs overlapped less than tumor region pairs. Against blood, tumors held a significantly higher top-250-clone fraction (p = 0.039).

Constant-region priming of 500 ng total RNA yielded TCR beta cDNA. Libraries of TCR beta came from three nested multiplex PCR rounds with slightly modified ARM-PCR. TCRdb fed the multiplex PCR reads into MiXCR, producing one record per CDR3 protein. The sample contains tens of thousands of distinct CDR3 sequences, about 75% of which appear only once. Co-extracting RNA and DNA was done with 20-30 mg of unsorted bulk tissue as input. Chronic HBV infection affected patients, none of whom had received treatment. This clonotype occurred many times. The antigen is undetermined. The sample taken for sequencing was tumor-adjacent normal liver tissue. The origin of this receptor is a man aged 35 to 55 with primary liver carcinoma and hepatitis B virus infection.

The CDR3 is CSVGGGRGMNTEAFF. CDR3 bases: TGCAGCGTTGGTGGAGGAAGGGGTATGAACACTGAAGCTTTCTTT. The chain links TRBV29-1 to TRBJ1-1; possible D gene TRBD1, 5 bases. Trimming took 4 bases from V and 0 from J, leaving 15 bases between them. This CDR3 contains 15 residues. Germline V lookup: CDR1 SQVTM, CDR2 ANQGSEA.